The subject of this entry is one T cell receptor (beta chain). TCR beta CDR3 amplification used RNA transcripts. HTBI-primed first-round RT-PCR preceded second-round multiplex PCR. From the multiplex PCR reads, TCRdb called clonotypes with MiXCR, one entry per CDR3 protein. The sample shows a few hundred thousand distinct CDR3 sequences, less than 45% of them seen only once. This sample was included in a study of Graves' ophthalmopathy and Graves' hyperthyroidism. About the research overall: Calling hyperthyroidism stable required that no ophthalmopathy show up within 18 months of follow-up.

Each hyperthyroidism patient was newly diagnosed, with under 2 months' duration, and aged 18 to 65. Certain patients, namely those with other autoimmune diseases, uncontrolled infections, pregnancy or lactation, were excluded. Clinical symptoms, serum thyroxine, TRAb, thyroid ultrasound and orbital computed tomography determined diagnosis. V shed 6 bases and J shed 2 bases, with 14 bases lying between them. This CDR3 region has 14 residues. Germline V gene sequence: CDR1 SGHRS, CDR2 YFSETQ. The sample comprised peripheral blood or thyroid tissue (not recorded which). The genes are TRBV5-1 and TRBJ2-5; D gene uncertain. The origin of this receptor is an adult man with Graves' hyperthyroidism. CDR3 nucleotide sequence: TGCGCCAGCAAAGTTTCGCCGGTACAAGAGACCCAGTACTTC. Translating gives CASKVSPVQETQYF.